The entry below describes one T cell receptor beta chain. Its target is not known. One heparinised draw of blood, averaging roughly 120 mL, came from each donor. Stem cell-like memory, regulatory, central memory and naive CD4+ cells were sorted via CD45RO/CCR7/CD25/CD127/CD95/CD27. These data are taken from a study of beta chain features in type 1 diabetes. Expressed TCRB transcripts were sequenced, since all the RNA that had been isolated was reverse transcribed. TCRdb's table, derived via immunoSEQ multiplex PCR, lists solely in-frame clones and lacks some. The table has nearly 700,000 clones, 13% seen once; the top ten hold around 0.022%. Study conclusions and caveats: People with Type 1 diabetes carried modestly yet significantly shorter TCRB CDR3s in all four CD4+ subsets.

This CDR3 is 15 amino acids long. Germline assignment: CDR1 WNHNN and CDR2 SYGVQD (reference sequence). V was clipped by 4 bases and J by 0 bases, with 10 bases between them. Input material: naive CD4+ T cells from blood. The chain is built from TRBV10-1 and TRBJ2-4; D is unresolved. The source is a man between 18 and 35 years old with type 1 diabetes. The CDR3 here is CASSGDPLAKNIQYF. As DNA, the CDR3 is TGCGCCAGCAGTGGAGACCCTCTAGCCAAAAACATTCAGTACTTC.